This T cell receptor beta chain was recovered during a study of control samples from healthy donors and cancer patients. Germline CDR1 SNHLY, CDR2 FYNNEI. The CDR3 runs to 10 residues. V was cut by 9 bases and J by 7 bases, with 7 bases left in between. Some clones are missing from TCRdb's copy, which holds only in-frame ones; the method was immunoSEQ multiplex PCR. Of 10,000 or so clones listed, about nine tenths were seen once; the top ten hold about a fifth. Remarks on this clone: Other DNA sequences in this sample translate to the same CDR3.

This TCR derives from a man between 60 and 70 years old with colorectal cancer. This chain connects TRBV2 to TRBJ2-1, with D perhaps being TRBD1 or TRBD2 (5 bases each). Sequenced input: PBMCs. The CDR3 loop is CASGGNEQFF. CDR3 DNA: TGTGCCAGTGGGGGTAATGAGCAGTTCTTC.